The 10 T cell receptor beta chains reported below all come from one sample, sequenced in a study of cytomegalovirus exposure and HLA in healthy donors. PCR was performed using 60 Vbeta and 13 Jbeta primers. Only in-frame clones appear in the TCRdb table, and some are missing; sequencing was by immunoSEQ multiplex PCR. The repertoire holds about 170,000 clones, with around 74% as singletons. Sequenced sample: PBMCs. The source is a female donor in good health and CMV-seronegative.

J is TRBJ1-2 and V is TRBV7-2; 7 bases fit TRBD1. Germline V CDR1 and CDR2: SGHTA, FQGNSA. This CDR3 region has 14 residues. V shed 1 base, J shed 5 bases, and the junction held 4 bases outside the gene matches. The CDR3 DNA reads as TGTGCCAGCAGCTTAGATCAGGGGGTGTATGGCTACACCTTC. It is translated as CASSLDQGVYGYTF.

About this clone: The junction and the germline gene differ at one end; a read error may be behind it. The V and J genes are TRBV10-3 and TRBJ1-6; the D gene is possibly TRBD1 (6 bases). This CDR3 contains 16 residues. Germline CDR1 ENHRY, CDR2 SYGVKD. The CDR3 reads CATNKQGKSSNSPLHF. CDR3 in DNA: TGTGCCACGAACAAACAGGGTAAATCCTCTAATTCACCCCTCCACTTT.

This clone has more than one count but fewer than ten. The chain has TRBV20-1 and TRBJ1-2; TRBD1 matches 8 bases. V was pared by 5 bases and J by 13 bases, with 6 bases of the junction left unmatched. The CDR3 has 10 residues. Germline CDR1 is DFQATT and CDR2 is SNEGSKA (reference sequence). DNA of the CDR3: TGCAGTGCTGGTGGGACAGGTGGCACCTTC. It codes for CSAGGTGGTF.

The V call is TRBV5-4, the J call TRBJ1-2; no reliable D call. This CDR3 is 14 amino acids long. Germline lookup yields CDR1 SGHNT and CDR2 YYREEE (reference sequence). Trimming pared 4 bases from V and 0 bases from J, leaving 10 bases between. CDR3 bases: TGTGCCAGCAGCCCCGACACCGCTAACTATGGCTACACCTTC. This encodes CASSPDTANYGYTF.

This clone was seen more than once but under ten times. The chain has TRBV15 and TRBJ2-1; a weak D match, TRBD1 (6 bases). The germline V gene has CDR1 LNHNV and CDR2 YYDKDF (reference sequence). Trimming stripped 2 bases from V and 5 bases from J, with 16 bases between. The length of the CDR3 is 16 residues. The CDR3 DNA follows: TGTGCCACCAGCAGATCACAGTGGGGGCACGACAATGAGCAGTTCTTC. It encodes CATSRSQWGHDNEQFF. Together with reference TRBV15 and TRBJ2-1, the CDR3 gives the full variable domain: DAMVIQNPRYQVTQFGKPVTLSCSQTLNHNVMYWYQQKSSQAPKLLFHYYDKDFNNEADTPDNFQSRRPNTSFCFLDIRSPGLGDTAMYLCATSRSQWGHDNEQFFGPGTRLTVL.

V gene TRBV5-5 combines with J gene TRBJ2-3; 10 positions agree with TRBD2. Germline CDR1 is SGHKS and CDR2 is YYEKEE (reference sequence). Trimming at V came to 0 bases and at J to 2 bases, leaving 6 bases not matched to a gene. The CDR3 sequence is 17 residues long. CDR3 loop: CASSLGSSGSPTDTQYF. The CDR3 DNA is TGTGCCAGCAGCTTGGGGTCTAGCGGGAGCCCCACAGATACGCAGTATTTT.

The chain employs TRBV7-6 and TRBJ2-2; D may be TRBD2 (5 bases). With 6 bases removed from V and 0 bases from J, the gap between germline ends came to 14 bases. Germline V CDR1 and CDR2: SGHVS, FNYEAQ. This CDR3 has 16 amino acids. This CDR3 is CASSQVPGTNTGELFF. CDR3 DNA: TGTGCCAGCAGTCAAGTTCCGGGAACGAACACCGGGGAGCTGTTTTTT.

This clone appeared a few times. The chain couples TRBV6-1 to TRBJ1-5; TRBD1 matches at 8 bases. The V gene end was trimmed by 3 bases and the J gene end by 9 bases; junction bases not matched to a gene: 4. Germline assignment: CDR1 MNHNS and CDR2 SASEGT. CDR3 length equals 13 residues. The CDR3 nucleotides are TGTGCCAGCAGTGACCTACAGGGGGGGCCCCAGCATTTT. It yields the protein CASSDLQGGPQHF.

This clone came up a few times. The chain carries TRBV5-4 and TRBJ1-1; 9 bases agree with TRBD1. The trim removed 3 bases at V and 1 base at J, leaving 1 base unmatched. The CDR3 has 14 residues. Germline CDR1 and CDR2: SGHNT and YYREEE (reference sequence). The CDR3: CASSWGQGNTEAFF. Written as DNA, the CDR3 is TGTGCCAGCAGCTGGGGACAGGGGAACACTGAAGCTTTCTTT.

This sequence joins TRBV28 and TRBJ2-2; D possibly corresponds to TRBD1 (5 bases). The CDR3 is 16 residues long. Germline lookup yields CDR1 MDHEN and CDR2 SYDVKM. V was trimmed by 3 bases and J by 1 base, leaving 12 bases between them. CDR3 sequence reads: CASSFFVGQNTGELFF. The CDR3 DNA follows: TGTGCCAGCAGTTTTTTTGTAGGACAGAACACCGGGGAGCTGTTTTTT.